Presented here are 17 T cell receptor beta chains from one specimen sequenced in a study of blood T cell repertoires in COVID-19. Profiling relied on immunoSEQ multiplex PCR, and the TCRdb table lists in-frame clones only, not all of them. Among 200,000 to 250,000 clones listed, around 82% were seen once. Sequencing was done on a sample of PBMCs or T cells enriched from blood (not recorded which). These receptors were taken from a woman in her 50s who had been exposed to COVID-19.

This clone was counted a single time. The chain links TRBV6-5 to TRBJ1-1, with D perhaps TRBD1 (6 bases). This CDR3 region has 16 residues. CDR1 is MNHEY and CDR2 is SVGAGI in the germline V gene. The germline V and J ends were trimmed by 2 bases and 0 bases, with 13 bases remaining between them. CDR3: CASSYGGSLMNTEAFF. CDR3 bases: TGTGCCAGCAGTTACGGGGGCAGCCTCATGAACACTGAAGCTTTCTTT.

The chain employs TRBV2 and TRBJ1-2; D is undetermined. With 4 bases removed from V and 0 bases from J, the gap between germline ends came to 6 bases. Germline V lookup: CDR1 SNHLY, CDR2 FYNNEI. The CDR3 has 13 residues. CDR3 amino acids: CASSGGANYGYTF. CDR3 nucleotide sequence: TGTGCCAGCAGTGGGGGAGCTAACTATGGCTACACCTTC.

The gene calls are TRBV7-9 and TRBJ1-1; possibly TRBD1 for D (5 bases). The CDR3 runs 13 residues. Germline assignment: CDR1 SEHNR and CDR2 FQNEAQ (reference sequence). With 2 bases removed from V and 10 bases from J, the gap between germline ends came to 14 bases. The CDR3 DNA follows: TGTGCCAGCAGCTTATCCCGCGGGGCGGGAGCTTTCTTT. It encodes CASSLSRGAGAFF.

The rearrangement uses TRBV6-1 and TRBJ1-2; D remains unclear. CDR3 length equals 15 residues. Between the trimmed V and J ends, which lost 2 bases and 4 bases, there was a span of 14 bases. The germline CDR1 and CDR2 sequences are MNHNS and SASEGT. This CDR3 reads CASSEQRSVGYGYTF. The CDR3, as DNA: TGTGCCAGCAGTGAACAGCGGTCAGTCGGCTATGGCTACACCTTC.

The V and J genes are TRBV5-1 and TRBJ2-5, with D maybe TRBD1 (5 bases). This CDR3 is 13 amino acids long. V lost 4 bases and J 4 bases, leaving 11 bases between the germline ends. Germline V gives CDR1 SGHRS, CDR2 YFSETQ. The CDR3 sequence is CASSPWGRETQYF. In DNA, the CDR3 is TGCGCCAGCAGCCCCTGGGGCCGAGAGACCCAGTACTTC.

V gene TRBV12-3 or TRBV12-4 combines with J gene TRBJ1-5; D is undetermined. Deletions cut 4 bases from V and 3 bases from J, with 7 bases between. The CDR3 has 13 residues. DNA for the CDR3: TGTGCCAGCAGTTCCGGGATCAATCAGCCCCAGCATTTT. It translates to CASSSGINQPQHF.

V and J are TRBV10-1 and TRBJ1-5, with 8 positions matching TRBD1. CDR1 WNHNN and CDR2 SYGVQD come from the germline V gene (reference sequence). V shed 11 bases and J 0 bases; nucleotides not matched to a gene: 12. CDR3 length equals 16 residues. CDR3 sequence: CAGPSGGDYSNQPQHF. The CDR3 DNA is TGCGCCGGACCCTCAGGGGGCGATTATAGCAATCAGCCCCAGCATTTT.

The gene calls are TRBV5-1 and TRBJ2-3; 10 bases are shared with TRBD2. V gave up 1 base and J gave up 5 bases; unmatched junction bases: 10. The CDR3 totals 17 residues. Germline loops: CDR1 SGHRS, CDR2 YFSETQ. The CDR3 coding sequence is TGCGCCAGCAGCTTGACGAGCGGGGGGGCCCGGGTAGATACGCAGTATTTT. Its translation: CASSLTSGGARVDTQYF.

The rearrangement joins TRBV28 to TRBJ1-3; possibly TRBD1 for D (5 bases). CDR1 is MDHEN, CDR2 SYDVKM, per germline. This CDR3 contains 12 residues. V shed 3 bases and J shed 9 bases, with 9 bases lying between them. The CDR3 bases are TGTGCCAGCAGTTTTAGTCAGGGCACCATATATTTT. Protein product: CASSFSQGTIYF.

The chain links TRBV9 to TRBJ1-2, with 7 bases lining up with TRBD1. The V segment lost 3 bases and the J segment 12 bases; nucleotides outside the gene matches: 8. The CDR3 spans 12 residues. Germline loops: CDR1 SGDLS, CDR2 YYNGEE. The CDR3 loop reads CASSAGTGVHTF. CDR3 nucleotides: TGTGCCAGCAGCGCCGGCACAGGGGTCCACACCTTC.

In its sample, this clone was seen once. J is TRBJ1-6 and V is TRBV29-1; D gene ambiguous. Germline V lookup: CDR1 SQVTM, CDR2 ANQGSEA. V was trimmed by 4 bases and J by 7 bases, leaving 11 bases between them. The CDR3 consists of 13 residues. CDR3 DNA: TGCAGCGTTGCGGCAGGAGGAAATTCACCCCTCCACTTT. It codes for CSVAAGGNSPLHF.

The J gene is TRBJ2-7, the V gene TRBV19, with 9 bases lining up with TRBD1. Per the germline V gene, CDR1 is LNHDA and CDR2 is SQIVND (reference sequence). The CDR3 runs 15 residues. The V segment lost 5 bases and the J segment 6 bases; nucleotides outside the gene matches: 11. The CDR3 loop reads CASSSGGQGRGEQYF. The CDR3 nucleotides read TGTGCCAGTAGTTCGGGCGGACAGGGGAGGGGCGAGCAGTACTTC. Combining the CDR3 with reference TRBV19 and TRBJ2-7 gives the whole variable domain DGGITQSPKYLFRKEGQNVTLSCEQNLNHDAMYWYRQDPGQGLRLIYYSQIVNDFQKGDIAEGYSVSREKKESFPLTVTSAQKNPTAFYLCASSSGGQGRGEQYFGPGTRLTVT.

The rearrangement uses TRBV6-5 and TRBJ1-2; 7 bases agree with TRBD1. With V trimmed by 10 bases and J by 8 bases, 16 bases remained unmatched. Germline lookup yields CDR1 MNHEY and CDR2 SVGAGI. CDR3 length: 14 residues. The CDR3 here is CATSRGAGGKGYTF. In nucleotides, the CDR3 is TGTGCCACCTCGAGGGGGGCAGGGGGGAAGGGCTACACCTTC.

This clone was found once. V gene TRBV29-1 combines with J gene TRBJ2-7; weak D call: TRBD2 (6 bases). The CDR3 loop spans 11 amino acids. Trimming took off 3 bases at V and 6 bases at J, with 9 bases between the two ends. CDR1 SQVTM and CDR2 ANQGSEA come from the germline V gene. CDR3 protein: CSVDGGAEQYF. In DNA form, the CDR3 reads TGCAGCGTTGATGGAGGGGCCGAGCAGTACTTC.

This chain links TRBV7-2 with TRBJ2-5, with TRBD2 matching over 10 bases. The CDR3 runs to 15 residues. The V gene end was trimmed by 1 base and the J gene end by 5 bases; junction bases not matched to a gene: 4. The germline V gene has CDR1 SGHTA and CDR2 FQGNSA. For the CDR3, the DNA is TGTGCCAGCAGCTTAGTAGCGGGGGGATATGAGACCCAGTACTTC. This translates into CASSLVAGGYETQYF. Full variable domain (rest looked up from reference TRBV7-2 and TRBJ2-5): GAGVSQSPSNKVTEKGKDVELRCDPISGHTALYWYRQSLGQGLEFLIYFQGNSAPDKSGLPSDRFSAERTGGSVSTLTIQRTQQEDSAVYLCASSLVAGGYETQYFGPGTRLLVL.

This chain joins TRBV11-2 and TRBJ2-3; 11 nucleotides match TRBD2. This CDR3 region has 16 residues. The germline CDR1 and CDR2 sequences are SGHAT and FQNNGV. Unmatched junction bases numbered 6, after V lost 5 bases and J lost 2 bases. Written as DNA, the CDR3 is TGTGCCAGCAGCCTTCGACTAGCGGGGCACACAGATACGCAGTATTTT. The encoded protein is CASSLRLAGHTDTQYF.

The chain carries TRBV4-1 and TRBJ2-7, with D uncertain. V was shortened by 1 base and J by 3 bases, with 10 bases between the two germline ends. Germline V CDR1 and CDR2: MGHRA, YSYEKL. The length of the CDR3 is 14 residues. The DNA for the CDR3 is TGCGCCAGCAGCCAAGGAACCGCCTACTACGAGCAGTACTTC. Its protein product is CASSQGTAYYEQYF.